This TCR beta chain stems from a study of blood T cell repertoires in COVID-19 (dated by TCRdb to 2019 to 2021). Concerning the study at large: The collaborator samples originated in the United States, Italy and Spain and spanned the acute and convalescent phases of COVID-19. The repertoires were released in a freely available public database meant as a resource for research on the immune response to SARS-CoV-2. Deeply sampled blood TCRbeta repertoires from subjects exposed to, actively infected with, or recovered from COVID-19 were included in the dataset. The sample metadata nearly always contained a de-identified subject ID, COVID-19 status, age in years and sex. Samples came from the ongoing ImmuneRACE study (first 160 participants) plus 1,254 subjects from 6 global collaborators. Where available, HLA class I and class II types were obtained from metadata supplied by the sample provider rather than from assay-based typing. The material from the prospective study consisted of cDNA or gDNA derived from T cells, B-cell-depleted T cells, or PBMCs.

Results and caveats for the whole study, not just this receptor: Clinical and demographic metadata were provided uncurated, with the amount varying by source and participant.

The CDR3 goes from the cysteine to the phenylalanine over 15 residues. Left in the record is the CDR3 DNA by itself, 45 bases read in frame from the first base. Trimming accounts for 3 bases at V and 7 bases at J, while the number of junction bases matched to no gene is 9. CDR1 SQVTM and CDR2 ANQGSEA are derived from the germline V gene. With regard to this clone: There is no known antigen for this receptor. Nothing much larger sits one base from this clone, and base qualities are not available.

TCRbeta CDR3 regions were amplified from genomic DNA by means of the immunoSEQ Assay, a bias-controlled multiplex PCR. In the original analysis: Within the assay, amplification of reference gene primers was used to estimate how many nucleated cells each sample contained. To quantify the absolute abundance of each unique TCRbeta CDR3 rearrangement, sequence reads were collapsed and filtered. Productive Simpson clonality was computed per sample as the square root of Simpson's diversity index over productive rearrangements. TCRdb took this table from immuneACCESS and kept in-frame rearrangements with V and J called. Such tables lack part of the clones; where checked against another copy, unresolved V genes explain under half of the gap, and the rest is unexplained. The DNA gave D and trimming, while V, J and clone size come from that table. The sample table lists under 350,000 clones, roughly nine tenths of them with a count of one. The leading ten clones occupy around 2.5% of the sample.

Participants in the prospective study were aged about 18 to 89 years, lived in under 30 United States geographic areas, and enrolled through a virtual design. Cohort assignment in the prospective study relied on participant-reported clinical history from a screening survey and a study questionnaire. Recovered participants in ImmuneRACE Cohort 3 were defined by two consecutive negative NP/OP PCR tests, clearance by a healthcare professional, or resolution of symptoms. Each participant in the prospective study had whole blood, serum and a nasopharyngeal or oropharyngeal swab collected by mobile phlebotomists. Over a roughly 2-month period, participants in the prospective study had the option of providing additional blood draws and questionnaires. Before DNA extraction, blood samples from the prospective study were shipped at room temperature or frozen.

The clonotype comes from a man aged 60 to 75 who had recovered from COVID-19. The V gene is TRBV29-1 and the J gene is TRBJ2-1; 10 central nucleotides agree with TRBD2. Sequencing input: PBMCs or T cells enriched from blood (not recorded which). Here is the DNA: TGCAGCGTTGAGCCTAGCGGGAGTTTGGTAAATGAGCAGTTCTTC. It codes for CSVEPSGSLVNEQFF.